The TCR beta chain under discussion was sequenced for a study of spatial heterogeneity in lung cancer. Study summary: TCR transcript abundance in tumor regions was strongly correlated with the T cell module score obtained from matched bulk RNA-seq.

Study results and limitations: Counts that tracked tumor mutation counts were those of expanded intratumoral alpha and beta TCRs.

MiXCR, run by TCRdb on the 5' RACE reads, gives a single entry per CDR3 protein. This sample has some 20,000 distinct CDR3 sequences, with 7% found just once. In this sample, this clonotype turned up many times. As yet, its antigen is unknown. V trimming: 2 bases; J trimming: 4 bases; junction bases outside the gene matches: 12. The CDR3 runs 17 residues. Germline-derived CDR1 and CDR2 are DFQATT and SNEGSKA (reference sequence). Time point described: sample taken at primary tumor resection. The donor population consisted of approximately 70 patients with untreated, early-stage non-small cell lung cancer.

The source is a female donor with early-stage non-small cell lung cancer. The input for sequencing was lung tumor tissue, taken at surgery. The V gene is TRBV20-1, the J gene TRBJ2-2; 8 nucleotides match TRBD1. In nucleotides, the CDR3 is TGCAGTGCTAGATCCTCCCCTGGGGACAGGTGCACCGGGGAGCTGTTTTTT. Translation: CSARSSPGDRCTGELFF.